The 14 T cell receptor beta chains reported below all come from one sample, sequenced in a study of T cell changes during pregnancy in multiple sclerosis. The data were produced by immunoSEQ multiplex PCR, yet TCRdb's version contains in-frame clones alone and is incomplete. The sample lists 99,000 or so clones, about 94% occurring once. The sequencing used peripheral blood, collected after pregnancy. These receptors all come from a female donor with multiple sclerosis, enrolled in a pregnancy study.

The J gene is TRBJ2-5, the V gene TRBV6-1; 10 positions agree with TRBD1. CDR1 and CDR2 (germline): MNHNS, SASEGT. The CDR3 length is 15 residues. With 7 bases clipped from V and 2 bases from J, the junction kept 7 bases outside the gene matches. DNA of the CDR3: TGTGCCAGCACGACCGACAGGGGGCTTCAAGAGACCCAGTACTTC. This sequence encodes CASTTDRGLQETQYF.

This chain links TRBV25-1 with TRBJ2-5, with a weak D call TRBD1 (7 bases). CDR1 is MGHDK, CDR2 SYGVNS, per germline. The CDR3 sequence is 15 residues long. V lost 4 bases, J lost 3 bases, and 15 bases lay in between. CDR3 in DNA: TGTGCCAGCAGTGCCCAGGGGGGCCCTAAAGAGACCCAGTACTTC. Translated: CASSAQGGPKETQYF.

This clone was seen once. Germline and junction disagree at one end, which may indicate a read error. The V gene is TRBV27, the J gene TRBJ1-1, with D perhaps TRBD1 (5 bases). The CDR3 sequence is 12 residues long. The germline CDR1 and CDR2 sequences are MNHEY and SMNVEV (reference sequence). The CDR3 loop reads CASTGIGASFNF. CDR3 nucleotides: TGTGCCAGCACGGGCATAGGGGCCTCCTTTAACTTT.

The chain is built from TRBV5-4 and TRBJ1-4; 9 bases map to TRBD1. Germline lookup yields CDR1 SGHNT and CDR2 YYREEE (reference sequence). The CDR3 extends over 16 amino acids. The V gene end was trimmed by 0 bases and the J gene end by 5 bases; junction bases not matched to a gene: 5. In DNA, the CDR3 is TGTGCCAGCAGCTTGGGCACCGGGACAGGGAATGAAAAACTGTTTTTT. It encodes CASSLGTGTGNEKLFF.

This sequence joins TRBV2 and TRBJ1-5; 8 nucleotides line up with TRBD1. CDR3 length equals 14 residues. Looked up from germline, CDR1 is SNHLY and CDR2 is FYNNEI. V was clipped by 11 bases and J by 2 bases; unmatched bases: 8. The CDR3 DNA reads as TGTGCCGGTGGACAGGGAGGGGGCAATCAGCCCCAGCATTTT. Protein: CAGGQGGGNQPQHF.

The gene calls are TRBV19 and TRBJ1-1; D not resolved. V lost 5 bases and J 1 base, leaving 11 bases between the germline ends. The CDR3 has 14 amino acids. Germline-derived CDR1 and CDR2 are LNHDA and SQIVND (reference sequence). In DNA, the CDR3 is TGTGCCAGTAGTCGTCCGGTTCGGAACACTGAAGCTTTCTTT. It codes for CASSRPVRNTEAFF.

In this sample, this clone turned up a few times. The gene calls are TRBV7-6 and TRBJ2-7, with D hard to call. With 1 base removed from V and 5 bases from J, the gap between germline ends came to 12 bases. Per germline, CDR1 SGHVS and CDR2 FNYEAQ. There are 14 residues in the CDR3. DNA of the CDR3: TGTGCCAGCAGCTTAGAGGCCAACAGAAACGAGCAGTACTTC. Translated: CASSLEANRNEQYF.

The rearrangement joins TRBV2 to TRBJ2-3, with 11 bases identical to TRBD2. The CDR3 consists of 18 residues. Germline V lookup: CDR1 SNHLY, CDR2 FYNNEI. The ends lost 8 bases at V and 2 bases at J; junction bases unmatched: 15. CDR3 nucleotides: TGTGCCAGCGAAGGGACACCAGGGACTAGCGGCCTCACAGATACGCAGTATTTT. This codes for CASEGTPGTSGLTDTQYF.

Only one count was recorded for this clone. The chain joins TRBV6-5 to TRBJ2-2; 11 bases map to TRBD1. CDR3 size: 14 residues. Trimming removed 8 bases from V and 5 bases from J; junction bases left unmatched: 4. The germline CDR1 and CDR2 sequences are MNHEY and SVGAGI. CDR3 residues: CASHRDRGTGELFF. The CDR3 region has the DNA TGTGCCAGCCACCGGGACAGGGGGACCGGGGAGCTGTTTTTT.

This clone is a singleton in its sample. The chain carries TRBV7-8 and TRBJ2-7; D call uncertain. With 1 base removed from V and 0 bases from J, the gap between germline ends came to 4 bases. This CDR3 region has 13 residues. From germline, CDR1 is SGHVS and CDR2 FQNEAQ. The CDR3 loop is CASSLDSSYEQYF. The CDR3 coding sequence is TGTGCCAGCAGCTTAGACAGCTCCTACGAGCAGTACTTC.

This rearrangement joins TRBV28 to TRBJ1-1; possibly TRBD1 for D (5 bases). The CDR3 runs to 14 residues. In germline, CDR1 is MDHEN, CDR2 SYDVKM. Trimming cost V 3 bases and J 1 base, with 9 bases left between them. The CDR3 sequence: CASSFRQKNTEAFF. The DNA of the CDR3 is TGTGCCAGCAGTTTCAGACAGAAGAACACTGAAGCTTTCTTT. Using reference TRBV28 and TRBJ1-1 for the parts outside the CDR3, the full variable domain is DVKVTQSSRYLVKRTGEKVFLECVQDMDHENMFWYRQDPGLGLRLIYFSYDVKMKEKGDIPEGYSVSREKKERFSLILESASTNQTSMYLCASSFRQKNTEAFFGQGTRLTVV.

J is TRBJ2-3 and V is TRBV13; 11 bases are shared with TRBD2. This CDR3 has 16 residues. Losses at the gene ends were 0 bases for V and 5 bases for J; bases not matched to a gene: 4. From germline, CDR1 is PRHDT and CDR2 FYEKMQ (reference sequence). The CDR3 reads CASSLGGTSGRDTQYF. CDR3 in DNA: TGTGCCAGCAGCTTAGGAGGAACTAGCGGGAGAGATACGCAGTATTTT.

The V call is TRBV9, the J call TRBJ2-1; 14 positions match TRBD2. CDR1 SGDLS and CDR2 YYNGEE come from the germline V gene. The CDR3 contains 15 residues. The junction had 4 bases not matched to a gene; V was cut back by 3 bases and J by 8 bases. The CDR3 DNA reads as TGTGCCAGCAGCGAGGGACTAGCGGGAGTCCATGAGCAGTTCTTC. Protein product: CASSEGLAGVHEQFF.

On this clone itself: The sample carries other DNA sequences with the same CDR3. This rearrangement joins TRBV18 to TRBJ2-5, with D tentatively TRBD2 (6 bases). The CDR3 is 15 residues long. Germline loops: CDR1 KGHSH, CDR2 LQKENI. V lost 3 bases to trimming and J lost 2 bases, with 13 bases between them. The CDR3 reads CASSPPLALQETQYF. DNA of the CDR3: TGTGCCAGCTCACCTCCCCTAGCGCTACAAGAGACCCAGTACTTC.